Listed below are T cell receptor beta chains from one sample, sequenced in a study of sequential checkpoint blockade in melanoma. The protocol was immunoSEQ multiplex PCR, while the TCRdb copy is restricted to in-frame clones and leaves out a portion. This table holds 35,000 to 40,000 clones, roughly 32% found once. Sequenced material: tumor tissue (inferred from file names), taken from a patient given nivolumab and ipilimumab in sequence. The origin of the receptors is a human donor with melanoma. Each CDR3 is given with its conserved first and last residue. The order of the fields is D gene, J gene, V gene, clone size, CDR3 DNA, CDR3 protein. The D gene is left open where the match is weak. Expanded clones get a size class; other rows say once, few or many, or leave the size out.

D gene: TRBD1
J gene: TRBJ1-2
V gene: TRBV28
clone size: -
CDR3 DNA: TGTGCCAGCAGTCTATTCTCCCGGGACAGGGGAGTGGACTATGGCTACACCTTC
CDR3 protein: CASSLFSRDRGVDYGYTF

D gene: TRBD2
J gene: TRBJ2-2
V gene: TRBV6-8
clone size: few
CDR3 DNA: TGTGCCATCAGTCCGGTTAGGGGACTAGTCTCCGGGGAGCTGTTTTTT
CDR3 protein: CAISPVRGLVSGELFF

D gene: TRBD2
J gene: TRBJ2-3
V gene: TRBV6-8
clone size: -
CDR3 DNA: TGTGCCAGCAGTTATATTAGCGGGAGTTGGGCAGATACGCAGTATTTT
CDR3 protein: CASSYISGSWADTQYF

D gene: -
J gene: TRBJ1-1
V gene: TRBV28
clone size: few
CDR3 DNA: TGTGCCAGCAGTTTACGGTCACAGGGTTATGGTGAAGCTTTCTTT
CDR3 protein: CASSLRSQGYGEAFF

D gene: -
J gene: TRBJ1-2
V gene: TRBV6-8
clone size: few
CDR3 DNA: TGTGCCAGCAGTGGGTGGGGGGCGGAGGACTATGGCTACACCTTC
CDR3 protein: CASSGWGAEDYGYTF

D gene: TRBD2
J gene: TRBJ2-1
V gene: TRBV4-1
clone size: -
CDR3 DNA: TGCGCCAGCAGCCCTACTAGCGGGGGTGCTCGAACGGGGAATGAGCAGTTCTTC
CDR3 protein: CASSPTSGGARTGNEQFF

D gene: TRBD1
J gene: TRBJ1-6
V gene: TRBV28
clone size: -
CDR3 DNA: TGTGCCAGCAGTTTCCCGCACGGGACAGGGGATTCACCCCTCCACTTT
CDR3 protein: CASSFPHGTGDSPLHF

D gene: -
J gene: TRBJ1-3
V gene: TRBV28
clone size: -
CDR3 DNA: TGTGCCAGCAGTTCCGGGACGAAGGGAAACACCATATATTTT
CDR3 protein: CASSSGTKGNTIYF

D gene: TRBD1
J gene: TRBJ2-5
V gene: TRBV5-1
clone size: -
CDR3 DNA: TGCGCCAGCAGCTTAGTTGGACAGGGTAACCAAGAGACCCAGTACTTC
CDR3 protein: CASSLVGQGNQETQYF

D gene: -
J gene: TRBJ1-1
V gene: TRBV11-3
clone size: -
CDR3 DNA: TGTGCCAGCAGCCCGGGGAGGGTGAACACTGAAGCTTTCTTT
CDR3 protein: CASSPGRVNTEAFF

D gene: TRBD1
J gene: TRBJ2-1
V gene: TRBV30
clone size: -
CDR3 DNA: TGTGCCTGGAAGCTAGGGACAGGGCTCAATGAGCAGTTCTTC
CDR3 protein: CAWKLGTGLNEQFF

D gene: TRBD1
J gene: TRBJ1-6
V gene: TRBV4-1
clone size: -
CDR3 DNA: TGCGCCAGCAGCCAAGGCTTAGCAGGGGGCTATTCACCCCTCCACTTT
CDR3 protein: CASSQGLAGGYSPLHF

D gene: -
J gene: TRBJ1-1
V gene: TRBV6-8
clone size: -
CDR3 DNA: TGTGCCAGCAGCCTACAGGGATGGGTCACTGAAGCTTTCTTT
CDR3 protein: CASSLQGWVTEAFF

D gene: TRBD2
J gene: TRBJ2-7
V gene: TRBV5-1
clone size: -
CDR3 DNA: TGCGCCAGCAGCTTGGAGGCTAGCGGGGGCTCGATAGAGCAGTACTTC
CDR3 protein: CASSLEASGGSIEQYF

D gene: -
J gene: TRBJ1-1
V gene: TRBV29-1
clone size: -
CDR3 DNA: TGCAGCGTTGAAGTAGTCAAGATGGGCACAATGAACACTGAAGCTTTCTTT
CDR3 protein: CSVEVVKMGTMNTEAFF

D gene: TRBD1
J gene: TRBJ2-3
V gene: TRBV11-3
clone size: -
CDR3 DNA: TGTGCCAGCAGCTTAGGACAGGGGGCGACAGATACGCAGTATTTT
CDR3 protein: CASSLGQGATDTQYF

D gene: TRBD1
J gene: TRBJ1-1
V gene: TRBV11-3
clone size: many
CDR3 DNA: TGTGCCAGCAGCTACGGGACAGGGGACTACACTGAAGCTTTCTTT
CDR3 protein: CASSYGTGDYTEAFF

D gene: TRBD1
J gene: TRBJ2-7
V gene: TRBV14
clone size: -
CDR3 DNA: TGTGCCAGCAGCCTACCGGGACAGGGGCTCTACGAGCAGTACTTC
CDR3 protein: CASSLPGQGLYEQYF

D gene: -
J gene: TRBJ2-7
V gene: TRBV6-8
clone size: few
CDR3 DNA: TGTGCCAGCAGTTACTCGACGACGAGCTCCTACGAGCAGTACTTC
CDR3 protein: CASSYSTTSSYEQYF

D gene: -
J gene: TRBJ1-2
V gene: TRBV6-8
clone size: few
CDR3 DNA: TGTGCCAGCAGTGCAAGCGACAGAAGATATGGCTACACCTTC
CDR3 protein: CASSASDRRYGYTF

D gene: -
J gene: TRBJ2-7
V gene: TRBV10-2
clone size: once
CDR3 DNA: TGCGCCAGCAGTGCCGGACAAGCCTACGAGCAGTACTTC
CDR3 protein: CASSAGQAYEQYF

D gene: -
J gene: TRBJ1-2
V gene: TRBV29-1
clone size: -
CDR3 DNA: TGCAGCGTTGAAGGGACTCCTACTCGCTATGGCTACACCTTC
CDR3 protein: CSVEGTPTRYGYTF

D gene: -
J gene: TRBJ2-1
V gene: TRBV11-3
clone size: -
CDR3 DNA: TGTGCCAGCAGCCCCGACTTGGCGGGGGCTACCTACAATGAGCAGTTCTTC
CDR3 protein: CASSPDLAGATYNEQFF

D gene: -
J gene: TRBJ1-5
V gene: TRBV19
clone size: -
CDR3 DNA: TGTGCCAGTAGTATATATGGCAGGGACGATCAGCCCCAGCATTTT
CDR3 protein: CASSIYGRDDQPQHF

D gene: TRBD1
J gene: TRBJ2-2
V gene: TRBV6-8
clone size: few
CDR3 DNA: TGTGCCAGCAGTGGGGGGACAGGCAACACCGGGGAGCTGTTTTTT
CDR3 protein: CASSGGTGNTGELFF

D gene: TRBD1
J gene: TRBJ1-2
V gene: TRBV28
clone size: -
CDR3 DNA: TGTGCCAGCAGTTCTGGAGCAGCGGGACAGGACTATGGCTACACCTTC
CDR3 protein: CASSSGAAGQDYGYTF

D gene: -
J gene: TRBJ2-6
V gene: TRBV18
clone size: -
CDR3 DNA: TGTGCCAGCTCACCAAGACAGGATGGCTCTGGGGCCAACGTCCTGACTTTC
CDR3 protein: CASSPRQDGSGANVLTF